The 13 T cell receptor beta chains below all came from one sample that was sequenced in a study of T cell repertoires in cytomegalovirus infection. TCRdb re-called the reads with MiXCR, one entry per CDR3 protein. The sample contains roughly 310,000 distinct CDR3 sequences, 25% to 30% of which appear only once. No antigen is known for these receptors. The material sequenced was cultured PBMCs, taken from culture after CMV antigen stimulation. The receptor set was obtained from a human donor in good health (CMV status not recorded). Some clones in this sample may be carry-over from other donors' samples.

V is TRBV20-1 and J is TRBJ2-3, with TRBD2 matching 8 bases. The ends lost 0 bases at V and 5 bases at J; junction bases unmatched: 4. CDR1 is DFQATT and CDR2 is SNEGSKA in the germline V gene (reference sequence). The CDR3 sequence is 14 residues long. CDR3 coding DNA: TGCAGTGCTAGAGATTCGGGGGGGGGAGATACGCAGTATTTT. This codes for CSARDSGGGDTQYF.

This CDR3 reads CASSFAVVEAFF. CDR3 nucleotides: TGTGCCAGCAGTTTTGCCGTGGTTGAAGCTTTCTTT. The rearrangement uses TRBV12-3 or TRBV12-4 and TRBJ1-1; D unclear. CDR3 size: 12 residues. V lost 3 bases and J 7 bases, leaving 9 bases between the germline ends.

This clonotype was counted a single time. The J gene is TRBJ2-3, the V gene TRBV6-6, with D unresolved. Germline CDR1 reads MNHNY; CDR2 reads SVGAGI (reference sequence). Trimming took off 4 bases at V and 7 bases at J, with 9 bases between the two ends. This CDR3 comprises 12 residues. Written as DNA, the CDR3 is TGTGCCAGCAGTTCGCCGGCCAATACGCAGTATTTT. It is translated as CASSSPANTQYF.

This clonotype showed up just a few times. V gene TRBV7-6 combines with J gene TRBJ1-6, with D maybe TRBD1 (6 bases). Germline V gene data show CDR1 as SGHVS and CDR2 as FNYEAQ. The CDR3 extends over 15 amino acids. V lost 6 bases and J lost 10, with 19 bases in between. CDR3 sequence reads: CASRTSRGVESPLHF. CDR3 DNA sequence: TGTGCCAGCAGGACGTCCAGGGGTGTCGAGTCACCCCTCCACTTT.

This clonotype was recorded a few times. This chain uses TRBV19 with TRBJ1-5, with D uncertain. The CDR3 length is 13 residues. Trimming removed 7 bases from V and 4 bases from J, with 11 bases in between. Germline V gene lookup returns CDR1 LNHDA and CDR2 SQIVND (reference sequence). The CDR3 here is CASKGISNQPQHF. The CDR3 DNA follows: TGTGCCAGTAAAGGGATCTCGAATCAGCCCCAGCATTTT.

The chain links TRBV7-8 to TRBJ1-5; the D gene is possibly TRBD1 (5 bases). Trimming stripped 1 base from V and 7 bases from J, with 11 bases between. This CDR3 spans 14 amino acids. CDR1 and CDR2 from the germline V gene are SGHVS and FQNEAQ. The CDR3 here is CASSLDQGTQPQHF. In DNA, the CDR3 is TGTGCCAGCAGCTTAGATCAAGGGACGCAGCCCCAGCATTTT.

The chain recombines TRBV5-8 with TRBJ2-7, with TRBD2 as a possible D gene (6 bases). This CDR3 region has 13 residues. The ends were cut back, 4 bases at V and 5 bases at J, with 13 bases in the middle. Germline V CDR1 and CDR2: SGHTS, YDEGEE. The DNA for the CDR3 is TGTGCCAGCAGCCTCCCGCGGGGACACGAGCAGTACTTC. This gives the protein CASSLPRGHEQYF.

This clonotype came up a few times. This chain joins TRBV7-2 and TRBJ1-3, with TRBD1 as a possible D gene (5 bases). The germline CDR1 and CDR2 sequences are SGHTA and FQGNSA. The CDR3 consists of 15 residues. Trimming removed 1 base at V and 0 bases at J, with 7 bases between. In nucleotides, the CDR3 is TGTGCCAGCAGCTTAGACAGGCCCTCTGGAAACACCATATATTTT. This sequence encodes CASSLDRPSGNTIYF.

This clonotype was found a few times. The chain carries TRBV7-2 and TRBJ2-7, with D possibly being TRBD2 (5 bases). Germline CDR1 is SGHTA and CDR2 is FQGNSA. This CDR3 is 15 amino acids long. Trimming took off 4 bases at V and 3 bases at J, with 16 bases between the two ends. The CDR3 DNA follows: TGTGCCAGCAGCTCATTGGTTGGCAGCGGCTACGAGCAGTACTTC. Translation: CASSSLVGSGYEQYF.

The rearrangement uses TRBV15 and TRBJ2-1; D gene uncertain. This CDR3 has 13 residues. CDR1 is LNHNV and CDR2 is YYDKDF in the germline V gene (reference sequence). Trimming cost V 0 bases and J 7 bases, with 7 bases left between them. The CDR3 DNA reads as TGTGCCACCAGCAGAGATCTGGCAAATGAGCAGTTCTTC. Protein product: CATSRDLANEQFF.

This clonotype was recorded only once. The genes are TRBV24-1 and TRBJ2-1; D may match TRBD1 or TRBD2 (6 bases each). V lost 2 bases and J lost 7, with 20 bases in between. The CDR3 is made up of 17 amino acids. Germline CDR1 reads KGHDR; CDR2 reads SFDVKD. The CDR3 reads CATSDYAGRSQGNEQFF. CDR3 nucleotides: TGTGCCACCAGTGATTACGCGGGGCGGAGCCAGGGGAATGAGCAGTTCTTC.

In its sample, this clonotype was seen a few times. The rearrangement joins TRBV6-6 to TRBJ2-1; D is uncertain. CDR1 MNHNY and CDR2 SVGAGI come from the germline V gene (reference sequence). CDR3 size: 19 residues. V shed 5 bases and J shed 2 bases, with 25 bases lying between them. This chain's CDR3 is CASSNSPVGVSGAYNEQFF. The CDR3 coding sequence is TGTGCCAGCAGTAATTCCCCCGTCGGTGTGTCTGGTGCCTACAATGAGCAGTTCTTC.

The rearrangement joins TRBV7-4 to TRBJ2-7; 7 bases are a match to TRBD1. J gave up 4 bases and V 5 bases, and 8 bases lay outside the gene matches. CDR1 is SGHVT, CDR2 SQSDAQ, per germline. The CDR3 length is 14 residues. CDR3 coding DNA: TGTGCCAGCAGCGGACCGGGACAGCCTTACGAGCAGTACTTC. Amino acid sequence: CASSGPGQPYEQYF.